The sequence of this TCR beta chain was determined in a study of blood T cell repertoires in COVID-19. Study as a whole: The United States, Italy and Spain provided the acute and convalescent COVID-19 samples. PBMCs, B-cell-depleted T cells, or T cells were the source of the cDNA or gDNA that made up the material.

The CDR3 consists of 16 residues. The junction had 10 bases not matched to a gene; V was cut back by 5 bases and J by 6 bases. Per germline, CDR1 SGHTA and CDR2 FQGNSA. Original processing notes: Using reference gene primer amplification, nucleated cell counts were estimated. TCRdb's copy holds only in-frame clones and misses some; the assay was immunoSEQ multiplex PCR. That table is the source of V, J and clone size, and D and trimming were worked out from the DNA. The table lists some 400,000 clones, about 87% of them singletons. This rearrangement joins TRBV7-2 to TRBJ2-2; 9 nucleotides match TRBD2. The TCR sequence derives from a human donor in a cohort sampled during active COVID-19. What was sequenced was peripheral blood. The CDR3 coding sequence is TGTGCCAGCAGCCTGACTAGCGGAGTTTCGTCCGGGGAGCTGTTTTTT. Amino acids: CASSLTSGVSSGELFF.